This TCR beta chain appears in the sequencing data of a study of T cell responses to AZD1222 COVID-19 vaccine. This CDR3 spans 12 amino acids. Germline CDR1 reads SEHNR; CDR2 reads FQNEAQ (reference sequence). Trimming removed 8 bases from V and 7 bases from J, with 9 bases in between. Sequenced by immunoSEQ multiplex PCR; TCRdb stores in-frame clones only, minus some. The sample has tens of thousands of clones; around 92% are singletons. This sequence joins TRBV7-9 and TRBJ1-6, with D tentatively TRBD1 (5 bases). The material was peripheral blood, obtained on day 0 of MenACWY control vaccination. The origin of this receptor is an adult in good health. The CDR3: CASGGVNSPLHF. The CDR3 DNA is TGTGCCAGCGGGGGGGTCAATTCACCCCTCCACTTT.